One and the same sample provided the 13 T cell receptor beta chains below, sequenced in a study of CD8 T cells in Susac syndrome. cDNA came from roughly 0.47 to 1 ug RNA primed by random hexamers. Via MiXCR, TCRdb re-called the immunoSEQ multiplex PCR reads, giving one row per CDR3 protein. The repertoire holds some 190,000 distinct CDR3 sequences, with approximately 93% as singletons. The sequencing input was CD4+ T cells from PBMCs. These receptors were collected from a human donor in good health.

The chain carries TRBV5-1 and TRBJ2-3, with 7 positions matching TRBD1. This CDR3 comprises 17 residues. CDR1 is SGHRS, CDR2 YFSETQ, per germline. V was clipped by 0 bases and J by 1 base; unmatched bases: 8. The CDR3 DNA sequence: TGCGCCAGCAGCTTGGGAGCAACAGGGGCACGCACAGATACGCAGTATTTT. It encodes CASSLGATGARTDTQYF.

This rearrangement joins TRBV20-1 to TRBJ2-1, with D unresolved. V was trimmed by 5 bases and J by 3 bases, leaving 26 bases between them. This CDR3 comprises 18 residues. Per germline, CDR1 DFQATT and CDR2 SNEGSKA (reference sequence). CDR3 DNA sequence: TGCAGTGCTCCCCCGCTTAGGCCGAGACACCAGAGCTACAATGAGCAGTTCTTC. Translating it yields CSAPPLRPRHQSYNEQFF.

The chain couples TRBV20-1 to TRBJ1-6; D is ambiguous. Germline V lookup: CDR1 DFQATT, CDR2 SNEGSKA (reference sequence). The V end lost 3 bases, the J end lost 7 bases, and 10 bases lay between the germline ends. The CDR3 consists of 13 residues. CDR3 DNA sequence: TGCAGTGCTAGCCAGCCGAGCAATTCACCCCTCCACTTT. It is translated as CSASQPSNSPLHF.

This clonotype was observed a few times. The chain links TRBV2 to TRBJ2-7, with a weak D call TRBD1 (5 bases). V dropped 7 bases and J dropped 3 bases, with 16 bases sitting between them. The CDR3 is made up of 14 amino acids. CDR1 and CDR2 from the germline V gene are SNHLY and FYNNEI. The CDR3 nucleotides are TGTGCCAGCATCCGTGTCCAGGGCCTCTACGAGCAGTACTTC. This codes for CASIRVQGLYEQYF. The complete variable domain, with remaining parts taken from reference TRBV2 and TRBJ2-7, reads EPEVTQTPSHQVTQMGQEVILRCVPISNHLYFYWYRQILGQKVEFLVSFYNNEISEKSEIFDDQFSVERPDGSNFTLKIRSTKLEDSAMYFCASIRVQGLYEQYFGPGTRLTVT.

V and J are TRBV28 and TRBJ1-6; no definite D call. This CDR3 is 14 amino acids long. Germline V gene data show CDR1 as MDHEN and CDR2 as SYDVKM. V was shortened by 7 bases and J by 5 bases, with 12 bases between the two germline ends. CDR3 region: CASISPADNSPLHF. The CDR3 nucleotides are TGTGCCAGCATCTCCCCCGCAGATAATTCACCCCTCCACTTT.

The chain carries TRBV3-1 and TRBJ2-2; D remains ambiguous. Trimming pared 4 bases from V and 1 base from J, leaving 10 bases between. Per the germline V gene, CDR1 is LGHDT and CDR2 is YNNKEL (reference sequence). The CDR3 runs 15 residues. CDR3 sequence: CASSLYGWNTGELFF. CDR3 sequence (DNA): TGTGCCAGCAGCCTGTACGGGTGGAACACCGGGGAGCTGTTTTTT. The complete variable domain, with remaining parts taken from reference TRBV3-1 and TRBJ2-2, reads DTAVSQTPKYLVTQMGNDKSIKCEQNLGHDTMYWYKQDSKKFLKIMFSYNNKELIINETVPNRFSPKSPDKAHLNLHINSLELGDSAVYFCASSLYGWNTGELFFGEGSRLTVL.

As DNA, the CDR3 is TGTGCCAGCACCGAGAGGGAGACCCAGTACTTC. As protein: CASTERETQYF. The V gene is TRBV3-1, the J gene TRBJ2-5; D is unclear. The CDR3 consists of 11 residues. V was trimmed by 7 bases and J by 5 bases, leaving 8 bases between them. CDR1 is LGHDT and CDR2 is YNNKEL in the germline V gene (reference sequence).

DNA of the CDR3: TGCGCCAGCAGCCGCGGGGCTGCTCAAGCCAAAAACATTCAGTACTTC. Translated, it gives CASSRGAAQAKNIQYF. The rearrangement uses TRBV4-3 and TRBJ2-4, with D maybe TRBD2 (6 bases). This CDR3 has 16 residues. Trimming removed 4 bases from V and 0 bases from J, with 13 bases in between. Germline CDR1 reads LGHNA; CDR2 reads YSLEER.

The chain employs TRBV6-2 or TRBV6-3 and TRBJ1-5; D gene uncertain. Trimming cost V 2 bases and J 5 bases, with 13 bases left between them. The length of the CDR3 is 15 residues. The germline V gene encodes CDR1 MNHEY and CDR2 SVGEGT. CDR3 nucleotides: TGTGCCAGCAGTTACCAAGTTCCGCGGGATCAGCCCCAGCATTTT. This codes for CASSYQVPRDQPQHF.

The rearrangement uses TRBV12-3 or TRBV12-4 and TRBJ1-2; D may be TRBD1 (6 bases). The V end lost 6 bases, the J end lost 6 bases, and 14 bases lay between the germline ends. CDR3 size: 13 residues. The CDR3 loop is CASSKTGWDGYTF. The DNA for the CDR3 is TGTGCCAGCAGCAAAACAGGGTGGGATGGCTACACCTTC.

The genes are TRBV2 and TRBJ2-3; TRBD1 agrees at 7 bases. The CDR3 totals 14 residues. J was trimmed by 9 bases and V by 4 bases; bases with no gene match: 10. Germline assignment: CDR1 SNHLY and CDR2 FYNNEI. The CDR3 region is CASSGARADRTQYF. The CDR3 DNA reads TGTGCCAGCAGTGGTGCCAGGGCGGACAGGACGCAGTATTTT. Variable domain in full (rest from reference TRBV2 and TRBJ2-3): EPEVTQTPSHQVTQMGQEVILRCVPISNHLYFYWYRQILGQKVEFLVSFYNNEISEKSEIFDDQFSVERPDGSNFTLKIRSTKLEDSAMYFCASSGARADRTQYFGPGTRLTVL.

The chain employs TRBV7-9 and TRBJ1-1; D perhaps matches TRBD1 (5 bases). V was pared by 5 bases and J by 1 base, with 14 bases between. The CDR3 spans 15 residues. Germline V gene sequence: CDR1 SEHNR, CDR2 FQNEAQ (reference sequence). This CDR3 reads CASSLHGASNTEAFF. The CDR3 DNA is TGTGCCAGCAGCCTCCATGGGGCTTCGAACACTGAAGCTTTCTTT.

The CDR3 reads CSVTGPSTDTQYF. CDR3 in DNA: TGCAGTGTTACGGGCCCCAGCACAGATACGCAGTATTTT. V and J are TRBV20-1 and TRBJ2-3; no clear D gene. CDR1 is DFQATT, CDR2 SNEGSKA, per germline (reference sequence). The V end lost 7 bases, the J end lost 0 bases, and 11 bases lay between the germline ends. This CDR3 comprises 13 residues.